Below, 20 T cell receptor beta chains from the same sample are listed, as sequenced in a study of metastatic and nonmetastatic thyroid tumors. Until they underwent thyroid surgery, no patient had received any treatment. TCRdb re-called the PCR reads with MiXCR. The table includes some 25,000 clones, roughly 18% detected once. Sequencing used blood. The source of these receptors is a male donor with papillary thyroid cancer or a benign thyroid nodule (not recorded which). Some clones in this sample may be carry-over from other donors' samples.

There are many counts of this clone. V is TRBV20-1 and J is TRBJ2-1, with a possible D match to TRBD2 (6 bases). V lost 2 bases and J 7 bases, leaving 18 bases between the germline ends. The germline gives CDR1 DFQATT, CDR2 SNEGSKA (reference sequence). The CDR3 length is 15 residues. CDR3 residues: CSARLVSGGGNEQFF. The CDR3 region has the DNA TGCAGTGCTAGATTGGTTAGCGGTGGAGGGAATGAGCAGTTCTTC.

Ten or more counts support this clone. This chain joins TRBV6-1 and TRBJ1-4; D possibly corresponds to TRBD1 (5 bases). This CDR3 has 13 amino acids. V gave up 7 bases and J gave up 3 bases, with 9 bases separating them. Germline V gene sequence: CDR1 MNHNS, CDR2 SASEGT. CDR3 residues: CASIHRSNEKLFF. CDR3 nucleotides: TGTGCCAGCATCCACAGGTCTAATGAAAAACTGTTTTTT.

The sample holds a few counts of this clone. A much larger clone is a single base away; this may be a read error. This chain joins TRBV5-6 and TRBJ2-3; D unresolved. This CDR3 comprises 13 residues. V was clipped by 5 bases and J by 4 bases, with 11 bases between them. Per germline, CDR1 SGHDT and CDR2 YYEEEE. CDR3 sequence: CASSSYRADTQYF. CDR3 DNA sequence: TGTGCCAGCAGTTCCTACAGAGCAGATACGCAGTATTTT.

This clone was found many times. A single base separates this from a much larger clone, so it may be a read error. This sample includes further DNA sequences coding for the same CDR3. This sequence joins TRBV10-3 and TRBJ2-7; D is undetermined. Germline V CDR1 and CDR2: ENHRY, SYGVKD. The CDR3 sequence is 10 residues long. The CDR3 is CAISGFEQYF. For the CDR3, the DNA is TGTGCCATTAGTGGGTTCGAGCAGTACTTC.

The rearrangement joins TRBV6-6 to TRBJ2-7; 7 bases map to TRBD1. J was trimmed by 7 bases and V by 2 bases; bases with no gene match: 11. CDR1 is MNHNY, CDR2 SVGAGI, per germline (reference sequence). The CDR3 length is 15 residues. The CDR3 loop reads CASSYSGRGTREQYF. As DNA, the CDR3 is TGTGCCAGCAGTTACAGTGGCAGGGGGACGAGAGAGCAGTACTTC.

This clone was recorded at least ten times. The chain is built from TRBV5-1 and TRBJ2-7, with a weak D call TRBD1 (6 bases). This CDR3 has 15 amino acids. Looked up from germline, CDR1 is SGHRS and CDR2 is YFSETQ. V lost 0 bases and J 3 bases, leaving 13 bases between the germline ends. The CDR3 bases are TGCGCCAGCAGCTTGGACCCAGGGACACTCTACGAGCAGTACTTC. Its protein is CASSLDPGTLYEQYF.

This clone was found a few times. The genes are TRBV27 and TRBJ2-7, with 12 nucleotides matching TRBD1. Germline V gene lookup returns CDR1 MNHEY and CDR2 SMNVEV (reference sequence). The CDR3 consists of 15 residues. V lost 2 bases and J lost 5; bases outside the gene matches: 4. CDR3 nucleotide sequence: TGTGCCAGCAGTTTAGGGGGACAGGGGGCCGACGAGCAGTACTTC. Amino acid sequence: CASSLGGQGADEQYF.

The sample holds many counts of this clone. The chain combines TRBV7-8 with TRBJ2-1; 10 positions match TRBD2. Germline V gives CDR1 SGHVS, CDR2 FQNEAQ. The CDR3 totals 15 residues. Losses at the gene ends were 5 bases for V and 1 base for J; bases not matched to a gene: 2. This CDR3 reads CASSVLAGSYNEQFF. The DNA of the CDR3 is TGTGCCAGCAGCGTACTAGCGGGATCCTACAATGAGCAGTTCTTC. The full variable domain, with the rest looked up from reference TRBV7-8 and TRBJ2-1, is GAGVSQSPRYKVAKRGQDVALRCDPISGHVSLFWYQQALGQGPEFLTYFQNEAQLDKSGLPSDRFFAERPEGSVSTLKIQRTQQEDSAVYLCASSVLAGSYNEQFFGPGTRLTVL.

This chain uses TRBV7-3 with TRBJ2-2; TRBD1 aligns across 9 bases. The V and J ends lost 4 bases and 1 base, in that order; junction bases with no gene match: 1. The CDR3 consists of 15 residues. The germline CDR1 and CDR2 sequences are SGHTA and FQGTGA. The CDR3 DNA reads TGTGCCAGCAGCTCGGACAGGGGGAACACCGGGGAGCTGTTTTTT. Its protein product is CASSSDRGNTGELFF.

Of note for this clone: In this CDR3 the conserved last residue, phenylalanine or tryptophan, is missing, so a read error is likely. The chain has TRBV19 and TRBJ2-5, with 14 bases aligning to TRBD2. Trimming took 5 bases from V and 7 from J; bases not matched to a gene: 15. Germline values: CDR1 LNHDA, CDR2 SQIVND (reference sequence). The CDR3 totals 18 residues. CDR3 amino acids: CASSRGLAGVGGKGTQYL. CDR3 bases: TGTGCCAGTAGTCGGGGACTAGCGGGAGTGGGGGGGAAAGGGACCCAGTACCTC.

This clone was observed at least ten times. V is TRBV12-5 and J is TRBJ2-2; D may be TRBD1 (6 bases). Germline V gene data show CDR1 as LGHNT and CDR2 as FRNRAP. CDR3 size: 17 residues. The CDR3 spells CAVIPPRGDTGTGELFF. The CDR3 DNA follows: TGTGCCGTAATCCCCCCCAGGGGAGATACCGGAACCGGGGAGCTGTTTTTT.

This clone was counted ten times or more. CDR3 DNA: TGTGCCAGCACTATGGGTTCAGAGACCCAGTACTTC. It translates to CASTMGSETQYF. The chain couples TRBV11-2 to TRBJ2-5; D unclear. CDR3 length equals 12 residues. The germline CDR1 and CDR2 sequences are SGHAT and FQNNGV. V lost 7 bases and J 4 bases, leaving 10 bases between the germline ends.

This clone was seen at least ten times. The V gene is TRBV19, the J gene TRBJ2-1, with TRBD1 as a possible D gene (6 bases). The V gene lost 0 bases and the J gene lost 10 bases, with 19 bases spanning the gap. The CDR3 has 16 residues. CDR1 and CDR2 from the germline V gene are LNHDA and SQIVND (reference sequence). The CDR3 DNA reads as TGTGCCAGTAGTATAGAACCGGGACAAAGGAGAGTGGAGCAGTTCTTC. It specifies CASSIEPGQRRVEQFF. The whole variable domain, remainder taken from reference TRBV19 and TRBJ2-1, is DGGITQSPKYLFRKEGQNVTLSCEQNLNHDAMYWYRQDPGQGLRLIYYSQIVNDFQKGDIAEGYSVSREKKESFPLTVTSAQKNPTAFYLCASSIEPGQRRVEQFFGPGTRLTVL.

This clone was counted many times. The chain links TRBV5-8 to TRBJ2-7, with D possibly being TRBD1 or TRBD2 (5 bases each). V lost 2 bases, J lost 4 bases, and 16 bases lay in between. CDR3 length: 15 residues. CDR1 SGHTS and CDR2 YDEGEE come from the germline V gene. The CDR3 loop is CASSFAQGPGYEQYF. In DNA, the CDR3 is TGTGCCAGCAGCTTCGCGCAGGGTCCGGGGTACGAGCAGTACTTC.

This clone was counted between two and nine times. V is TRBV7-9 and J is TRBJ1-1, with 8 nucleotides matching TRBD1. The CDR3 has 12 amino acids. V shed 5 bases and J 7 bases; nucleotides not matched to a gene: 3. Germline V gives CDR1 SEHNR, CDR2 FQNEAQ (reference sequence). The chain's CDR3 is CASSGTGLEAFF. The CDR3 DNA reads TGTGCCAGCAGCGGGACAGGCCTTGAAGCTTTCTTT.

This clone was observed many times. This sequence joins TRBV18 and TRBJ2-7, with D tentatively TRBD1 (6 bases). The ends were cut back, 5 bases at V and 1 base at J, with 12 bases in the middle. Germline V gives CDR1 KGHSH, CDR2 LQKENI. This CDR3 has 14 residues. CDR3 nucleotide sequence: TGTGCCAGCTCAGAAGGGGGTGGTTCCTACGAGCAGTACTTC. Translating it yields CASSEGGGSYEQYF.

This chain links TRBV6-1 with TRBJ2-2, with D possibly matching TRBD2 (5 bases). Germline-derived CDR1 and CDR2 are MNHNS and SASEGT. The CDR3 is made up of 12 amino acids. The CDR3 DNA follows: TGTGCGGCCGCGGGTGTCACCGGGGAGCTGTTTTTT. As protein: CAAAGVTGELFF.

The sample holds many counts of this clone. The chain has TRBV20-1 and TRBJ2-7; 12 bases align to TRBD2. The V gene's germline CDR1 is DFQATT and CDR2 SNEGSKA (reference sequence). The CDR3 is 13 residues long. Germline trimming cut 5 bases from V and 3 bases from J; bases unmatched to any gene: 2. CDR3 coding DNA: TGCAGTGCTTCGACTAGCGGGAGCTACGAGCAGTACTTC. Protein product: CSASTSGSYEQYF.

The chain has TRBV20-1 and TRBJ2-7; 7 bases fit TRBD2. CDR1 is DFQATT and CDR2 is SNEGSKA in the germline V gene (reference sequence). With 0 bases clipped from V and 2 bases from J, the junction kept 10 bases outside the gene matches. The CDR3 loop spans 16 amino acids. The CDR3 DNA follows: TGCAGTGCTAGAGATCTGGGGGAGGGCCGCGCCTACGAGCAGTACTTC. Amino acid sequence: CSARDLGEGRAYEQYF.

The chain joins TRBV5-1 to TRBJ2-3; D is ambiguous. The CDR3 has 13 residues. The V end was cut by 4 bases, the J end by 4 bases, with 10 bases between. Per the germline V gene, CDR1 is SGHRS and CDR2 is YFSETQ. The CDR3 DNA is TGCGCCAGCAGCCTTCGGGCCCCAGATACGCAGTATTTT. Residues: CASSLRAPDTQYF.